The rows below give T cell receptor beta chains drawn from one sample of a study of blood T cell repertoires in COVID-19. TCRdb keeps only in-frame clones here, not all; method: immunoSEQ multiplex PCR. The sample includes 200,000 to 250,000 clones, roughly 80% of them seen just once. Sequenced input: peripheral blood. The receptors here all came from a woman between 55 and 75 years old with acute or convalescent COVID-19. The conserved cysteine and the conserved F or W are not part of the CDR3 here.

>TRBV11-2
ASSLGLSQPQH
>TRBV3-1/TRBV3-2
ASSRPGGNTEAF
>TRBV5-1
ASSLVGTGYGYT
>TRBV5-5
ASSSDRGLYSNQPQH
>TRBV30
AWRRSGVSYEQY
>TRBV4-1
ASRRTGDSGNTIY
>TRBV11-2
ASSFKRGSYEQY
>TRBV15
ATSRRRSGGANTGELF
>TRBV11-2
ASSFSRTEETDTQY
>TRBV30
AGKERGRKQETQY